Below are 27 T cell receptor beta chains sequenced from a single sample in a study of shared clonotypes between healthy human individuals. This table comes from immunoSEQ multiplex PCR, and its TCRdb copy is limited to in-frame clones, with some not included. This sample yields around 1.1 million clones, of which roughly 80% are seen a single time; 0.89% belongs to the top ten. The sequenced sample consisted of memory CD4+ T cells from PBMCs. Sample subset: CD45RA-negative fraction. The receptors were sampled from a man aged 18 to 35 in good health. Some clones in this sample may be carry-over from other donors' samples.

This clone was found a few times. This sequence joins TRBV27 and TRBJ2-7, with D tentatively TRBD1 (6 bases). In germline, CDR1 is MNHEY, CDR2 SMNVEV (reference sequence). The V end was cut by 3 bases, the J end by 0 bases, with 12 bases between. The CDR3 runs 15 residues. CDR3 nucleotide sequence: TGTGCCAGCAGTTTCCGACAGGAATTCTCCTACGAGCAGTACTTC. It is translated as CASSFRQEFSYEQYF.

In its sample, this clone was seen once. The chain recombines TRBV9 with TRBJ2-7; 7 nucleotides line up with TRBD2. The trim removed 3 bases at V and 3 bases at J, leaving 6 bases unmatched. This CDR3 region has 14 residues. Germline CDR1 reads SGDLS; CDR2 reads YYNGEE. The CDR3 DNA is TGTGCCAGCAGCGGAACGGGAGGCATCTACGAGCAGTACTTC. Translating it yields CASSGTGGIYEQYF.

This chain joins TRBV5-1 and TRBJ2-7; TRBD2 agrees at 14 bases. CDR1 is SGHRS, CDR2 YFSETQ, per germline. The V segment lost 4 bases and the J segment 3 bases; nucleotides outside the gene matches: 3. The CDR3 is made up of 15 amino acids. The CDR3 DNA follows: TGCGCCAGCAGCGGGACTAGCGGGAGAAGCTACGAGCAGTACTTC. Protein: CASSGTSGRSYEQYF. Together with reference TRBV5-1 and TRBJ2-7, the CDR3 gives the full variable domain: KAGVTQTPRYLIKTRGQQVTLSCSPISGHRSVSWYQQTPGQGLQFLFEYFSETQRNKGNFPGRFSGRQFSNSRSEMNVSTLELGDSALYLCASSGTSGRSYEQYFGPGTRLTVT.

The chain couples TRBV10-3 to TRBJ2-1; no definite D call. Germline V gene lookup returns CDR1 ENHRY and CDR2 SYGVKD. V was shortened by 2 bases and J by 5 bases, with 1 base between the two germline ends. This CDR3 has 11 amino acids. CDR3 in DNA: TGTGCCATCAGTGAGGACAATGAGCAGTTCTTC. The encoded protein is CAISEDNEQFF.

The J gene is TRBJ2-1, the V gene TRBV9; the D is unclear. This CDR3 has 14 residues. Germline CDR1 reads SGDLS; CDR2 reads YYNGEE. V was cut by 7 bases and J by 4 bases, with 15 bases left in between. This CDR3 reads CASDRHPQYNEQFF. The CDR3 DNA is TGTGCCAGCGATCGGCACCCACAATACAATGAGCAGTTCTTC.

V usage is TRBV5-4 and J usage is TRBJ1-2, with a weak D call TRBD1 (6 bases). The CDR3 loop spans 13 amino acids. V was shortened by 4 bases and J by 4 bases, with 11 bases between the two germline ends. Germline CDR1 and CDR2: SGHNT and YYREEE (reference sequence). The CDR3 DNA sequence: TGTGCCAGCAGCAACAGGGTTTCCTATGGCTACACCTTC. Protein product: CASSNRVSYGYTF.

The V gene is TRBV2, the J gene TRBJ1-1, with D uncertain. The CDR3 contains 11 residues. Looked up from germline, CDR1 is SNHLY and CDR2 is FYNNEI. V lost 8 bases to trimming and J lost 5 bases, with 9 bases between them. CDR3 in amino acids: CASGGGTEAFF. In DNA, the CDR3 is TGTGCCAGCGGAGGAGGGACTGAAGCTTTCTTT.

The chain recombines TRBV27 with TRBJ2-3; D gene unclear. The V and J ends lost 3 bases and 2 bases respectively, with 9 bases between them. The CDR3 is 14 amino acids. Per germline, CDR1 MNHEY and CDR2 SMNVEV (reference sequence). The CDR3 reads CASSFQRPTDTQYF. DNA of the CDR3: TGTGCCAGCAGTTTTCAAAGGCCCACAGATACGCAGTATTTT.

A note on this clone: This sample also contains other DNA sequences that code for the same CDR3. The chain couples TRBV18 to TRBJ2-7; 9 nucleotides line up with TRBD1. Per germline, CDR1 KGHSH and CDR2 LQKENI. The length of the CDR3 is 15 residues. V lost 3 bases and J lost 3; bases outside the gene matches: 6. The CDR3 bases are TGTGCCAGCTCACCGGCCCGGGACAGGGTCTACGAGCAGTACTTC. This gives the protein CASSPARDRVYEQYF. Variable domain in full (rest from reference TRBV18 and TRBJ2-7): NAGVMQNPRHLVRRRGQEARLRCSPMKGHSHVYWYRQLPEEGLKFMVYLQKENIIDESGMPKERFSAEFPKEGPSILRIQQVVRGDSAAYFCASSPARDRVYEQYFGPGTRLTVT.

This clone was observed a single time. The chain employs TRBV18 and TRBJ1-2; no reliable D call. The germline gives CDR1 KGHSH, CDR2 LQKENI. V lost 4 bases to trimming and J lost 0 bases, with 12 bases between them. This CDR3 contains 15 residues. The CDR3 is CASSQDGLANYGYTF. The CDR3 DNA is TGTGCCAGCTCACAAGACGGCCTAGCTAACTATGGCTACACCTTC.

Concerning this clone itself: This specimen includes other DNA sequences encoding the same CDR3. This chain uses TRBV28 with TRBJ1-2; D is uncertain. Germline CDR1 and CDR2: MDHEN and SYDVKM. The length of the CDR3 is 13 residues. The V end lost 4 bases, the J end lost 1 base, and 7 bases lay between the germline ends. The CDR3 protein is CASSSGRNYGYTF. The CDR3 DNA is TGTGCCAGCAGTTCCGGCCGTAACTATGGCTACACCTTC.

The chain is built from TRBV28 and TRBJ2-5; 7 bases map to TRBD2. CDR3 length: 14 residues. Germline CDR1 reads MDHEN; CDR2 reads SYDVKM. Trimming removed 6 bases from V and 2 bases from J; junction bases left unmatched: 6. Here the CDR3 DNA reads TGTGCCAGCAGCTCGAGCGGGGCGCAAGAGACCCAGTACTTC. The encoded protein is CASSSSGAQETQYF.

The rearrangement links TRBV27 to TRBJ2-3; D uncertain. Germline V gene sequence: CDR1 MNHEY, CDR2 SMNVEV (reference sequence). This CDR3 comprises 15 residues. Trimming cost V 6 bases and J 2 bases, with 15 bases left between them. CDR3: CASRSLRTVTDTQYF. The CDR3, as DNA: TGTGCCAGCAGATCCCTCCGAACCGTCACAGATACGCAGTATTTT.

The rearrangement uses TRBV4-1 and TRBJ2-5; 8 positions match TRBD2. There are 15 residues in the CDR3. CDR1 is MGHRA and CDR2 is YSYEKL in the germline V gene. Trimming at V came to 1 base and at J to 5 bases, leaving 6 bases not matched to a gene. DNA of the CDR3: TGCGCCAGCAGCCAAGCTCGGGGGGGCGGGGAGACCCAGTACTTC. Its protein product is CASSQARGGGETQYF.

The chain combines TRBV9 with TRBJ1-2, with 10 bases lining up with TRBD1. This CDR3 has 15 amino acids. The germline V gene encodes CDR1 SGDLS and CDR2 YYNGEE. V lost 4 bases and J lost 5; bases outside the gene matches: 8. The CDR3 spells CASSSGGTGVYGYTF. The CDR3 nucleotides read TGTGCCAGCAGCTCAGGGGGGACAGGGGTTTATGGCTACACCTTC.

The V gene is TRBV27, the J gene TRBJ2-7; tentatively, D is TRBD1 (6 bases). The V gene's germline CDR1 is MNHEY and CDR2 SMNVEV (reference sequence). The CDR3 has 14 residues. The V end was cut by 3 bases, the J end by 1 base, with 10 bases between. The CDR3 spells CASSFVDSSYEQYF. CDR3 in DNA: TGTGCCAGCAGTTTTGTGGACAGTTCCTACGAGCAGTACTTC.

V and J are TRBV5-4 and TRBJ1-1; D uncertain. Germline loops: CDR1 SGHNT, CDR2 YYREEE (reference sequence). The CDR3 contains 11 residues. Trimming stripped 3 bases from V and 6 bases from J, with 6 bases between. In nucleotides, the CDR3 is TGTGCCAGCAGCTCGTCCGCTGAAGCTTTCTTT. Its translation is CASSSSAEAFF.

This chain joins TRBV2 and TRBJ2-3, with D tentatively TRBD1 (6 bases). This CDR3 is built from 15 residues. Trimming left V 7 bases short and J 0 bases short, with 14 bases between. Per the germline V gene, CDR1 is SNHLY and CDR2 is FYNNEI. The CDR3 nucleotides are TGTGCCAGCACCGGACAGACTAAAAGCACAGATACGCAGTATTTT. Translating it yields CASTGQTKSTDTQYF.

J is TRBJ2-1 and V is TRBV10-3; D unresolved. The CDR3 totals 12 residues. The V end lost 5 bases, the J end lost 8 bases, and 10 bases lay between the germline ends. Germline assignment: CDR1 ENHRY and CDR2 SYGVKD. The CDR3: CAISPRTDEQFF. In DNA form, the CDR3 reads TGTGCCATCAGTCCTAGGACGGATGAGCAGTTCTTC.

The rearrangement links TRBV5-4 to TRBJ2-7, with 10 bases lining up with TRBD2. This CDR3 comprises 16 residues. Germline lookup yields CDR1 SGHNT and CDR2 YYREEE (reference sequence). The V and J ends lost 4 bases and 4 bases, in that order; junction bases with no gene match: 11. The CDR3 protein is CASSSPASGSRYEQYF. The CDR3 DNA follows: TGTGCCAGCAGCAGCCCGGCTAGCGGGAGTCGGTACGAGCAGTACTTC.

This chain links TRBV19 with TRBJ2-7; TRBD1 aligns across 10 bases. V lost 4 bases to trimming and J lost 1 base; unmatched junction nucleotides: 7. The CDR3 extends over 16 amino acids. Germline-derived CDR1 and CDR2 are LNHDA and SQIVND (reference sequence). CDR3 in DNA: TGTGCCAGTAGTAGCATGGGACAGGGGATATCCTACGAGCAGTACTTC. Its protein is CASSSMGQGISYEQYF.

The chain couples TRBV5-1 to TRBJ2-1, with D maybe TRBD2 (8 bases). CDR3 length: 16 residues. V lost 3 bases, J lost 0 bases, and 13 bases lay in between. Germline V gene sequence: CDR1 SGHRS, CDR2 YFSETQ. The CDR3 sequence: CASSWDSGSSYNEQFF. The CDR3 DNA is TGCGCCAGCAGCTGGGACAGCGGGAGCTCCTACAATGAGCAGTTCTTC.

Notes on this clone: The same CDR3 also results from other DNA sequences found in this sample. This rearrangement joins TRBV6-1 to TRBJ2-7, with D unclear. The CDR3 runs to 12 residues. The V gene's germline CDR1 is MNHNS and CDR2 SASEGT. V was pared by 1 base and J by 2 bases, with 3 bases between. This CDR3 is CASSEVAYEQYF. For the CDR3, the DNA is TGTGCCAGCAGTGAAGTTGCCTACGAGCAGTACTTC.

This clone has a single count. V and J are TRBV2 and TRBJ2-5; 10 bases match TRBD2. CDR1 and CDR2 (germline): SNHLY, FYNNEI. The V and J ends lost 7 bases and 4 bases, in that order; junction bases with no gene match: 6. This CDR3 is 14 amino acids long. The CDR3 is CASIAGGLGETQYF. In DNA, the CDR3 is TGTGCCAGCATAGCGGGAGGTTTGGGAGAGACCCAGTACTTC.

V is TRBV6-5 and J is TRBJ2-7; D call uncertain. The V end lost 0 bases, the J end lost 4 bases, and 13 bases lay between the germline ends. The CDR3 is made up of 15 amino acids. Germline V gene data show CDR1 as MNHEY and CDR2 as SVGAGI. The CDR3 DNA sequence: TGTGCCAGCAGTTACTCGGGCGTGCCTCGGTACGAGCAGTACTTC. It is translated as CASSYSGVPRYEQYF.

The chain couples TRBV4-2 to TRBJ2-2, with D perhaps matching TRBD1 or TRBD2 (5 bases each). Germline V CDR1 and CDR2: LGHNA, YNFKEQ. The ends were cut back, 1 base at V and 0 bases at J, with 6 bases in the middle. The CDR3 totals 15 residues. CDR3 nucleotides: TGTGCCAGCAGCCAAGCGGGGCCGAACACCGGGGAGCTGTTTTTT. It encodes CASSQAGPNTGELFF.

This clone was recorded once. This rearrangement joins TRBV12-5 to TRBJ1-5; 8 bases align to TRBD1. There are 18 residues in the CDR3. Germline CDR1 reads LGHNT; CDR2 reads FRNRAP. Trimming cost V 4 bases and J 1 base; bases outside gene matches: 12. CDR3 region: CASGWRTGRSMSNQPQHF. The CDR3 region has the DNA TGTGCTAGTGGTTGGAGGACAGGGCGCAGTATGAGCAATCAGCCCCAGCATTTT.